This T cell receptor beta chain comes out of a study of blood T cell repertoires in COVID-19. Germline loops: CDR1 MNHEY, CDR2 SMNVEV (reference sequence). The CDR3 has 14 amino acids. Trimming at V came to 10 bases and at J to 6 bases, leaving 9 bases not matched to a gene. The assay was immunoSEQ multiplex PCR, and TCRdb's table has in-frame clones only and misses some. The table has some 210,000 clones, about four fifths seen once. What was sequenced was peripheral blood. The genes are TRBV27 and TRBJ2-2; 9 bases align to TRBD2. This sequence originates from a woman aged 45-59 years with active or convalescent COVID-19. In DNA form, the CDR3 reads TGTGCCACCTCAGCGGGGGGCTGGTCCGGGGAGCTGTTTTTT. As protein: CATSAGGWSGELFF.